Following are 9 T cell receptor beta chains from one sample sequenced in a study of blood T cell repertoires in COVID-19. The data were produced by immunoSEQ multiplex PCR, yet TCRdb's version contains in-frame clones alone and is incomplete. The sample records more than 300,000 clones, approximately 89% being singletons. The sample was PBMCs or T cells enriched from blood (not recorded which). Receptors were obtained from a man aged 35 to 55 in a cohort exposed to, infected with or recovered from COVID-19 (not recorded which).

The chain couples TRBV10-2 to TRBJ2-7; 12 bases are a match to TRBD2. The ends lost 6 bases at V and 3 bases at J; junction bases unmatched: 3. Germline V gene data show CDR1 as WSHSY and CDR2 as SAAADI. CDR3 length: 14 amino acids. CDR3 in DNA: TGCGCCAGCAGGGCGACTAGCGGGAGCTACGAGCAGTACTTC. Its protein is CASRATSGSYEQYF.

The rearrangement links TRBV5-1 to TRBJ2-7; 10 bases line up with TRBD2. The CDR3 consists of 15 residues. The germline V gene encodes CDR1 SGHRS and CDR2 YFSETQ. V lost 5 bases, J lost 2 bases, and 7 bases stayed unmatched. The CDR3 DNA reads TGCGCCAGCAGGCTAACTAGCGGGGTTCCCTACGAGCAGTACTTC. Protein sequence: CASRLTSGVPYEQYF.

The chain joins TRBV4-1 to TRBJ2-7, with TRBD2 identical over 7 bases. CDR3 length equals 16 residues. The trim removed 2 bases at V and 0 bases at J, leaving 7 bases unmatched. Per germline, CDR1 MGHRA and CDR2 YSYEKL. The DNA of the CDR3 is TGCGCCAGCAGCCAATTGAGCGGGGCTCTCTCCTACGAGCAGTACTTC. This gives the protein CASSQLSGALSYEQYF.

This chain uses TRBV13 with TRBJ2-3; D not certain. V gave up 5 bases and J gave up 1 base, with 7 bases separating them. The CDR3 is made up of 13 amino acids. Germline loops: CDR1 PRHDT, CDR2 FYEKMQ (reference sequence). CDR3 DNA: TGTGCCAGCAGCCCCAGCGGCACAGATACGCAGTATTTT. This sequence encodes CASSPSGTDTQYF.

The CDR3 here is CASRASGSTETQYF. CDR3 bases: TGCGCCAGCAGGGCTAGCGGGAGCACCGAGACCCAGTACTTC. The rearrangement links TRBV5-1 to TRBJ2-5; 10 bases are a match to TRBD2. This CDR3 spans 14 amino acids. Germline loops: CDR1 SGHRS, CDR2 YFSETQ. V lost 5 bases, J lost 5 bases, and 6 bases stayed unmatched.

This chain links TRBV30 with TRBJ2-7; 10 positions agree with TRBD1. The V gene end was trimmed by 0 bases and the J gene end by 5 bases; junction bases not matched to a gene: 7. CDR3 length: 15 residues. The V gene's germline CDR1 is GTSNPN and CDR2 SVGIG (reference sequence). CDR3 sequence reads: CAWSVKGQGFDEQYF. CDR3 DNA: TGTGCCTGGAGTGTAAAGGGACAGGGGTTCGACGAGCAGTACTTC. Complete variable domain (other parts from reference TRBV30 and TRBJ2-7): SQTIHQWPATLVQPVGSPLSLECTVEGTSNPNLYWYRQAAGRGLQLLFYSVGIGQISSEVPQNLSASRPQDRQFILSSKKLLLSDSGFYLCAWSVKGQGFDEQYFGPGTRLTVT.

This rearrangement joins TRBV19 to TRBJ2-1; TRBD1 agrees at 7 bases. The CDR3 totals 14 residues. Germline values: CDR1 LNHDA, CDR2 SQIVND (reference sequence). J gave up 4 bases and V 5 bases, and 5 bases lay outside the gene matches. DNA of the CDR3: TGTGCCAGTAGTTTTCAGGGGGATTACAATGAGCAGTTCTTC. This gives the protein CASSFQGDYNEQFF.

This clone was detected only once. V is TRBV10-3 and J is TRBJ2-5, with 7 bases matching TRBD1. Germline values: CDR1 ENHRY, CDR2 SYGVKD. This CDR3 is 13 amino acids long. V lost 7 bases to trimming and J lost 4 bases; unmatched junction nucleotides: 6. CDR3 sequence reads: CAINDRVAETQYF. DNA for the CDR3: TGTGCCATCAATGACAGGGTGGCAGAGACCCAGTACTTC.

The CDR3 nucleotides are TGTGCCCTAAAGACAGGCCTATTTCCGAACACCGGGGAGCTGTTTTTT. This encodes CALKTGLFPNTGELFF. The chain carries TRBV30 and TRBJ2-2; possibly TRBD1 for D (6 bases). V lost 8 bases and J lost 0, with 19 bases in between. The germline CDR1 and CDR2 sequences are GTSNPN and SVGIG (reference sequence). The CDR3 loop spans 16 amino acids.